What follows is one T cell receptor (beta chain) and its context. Sequencing was performed with immunoSEQ multiplex PCR; in TCRdb, only in-frame clones are kept and a portion is missing. The table includes more than 45,000 clones, about nine tenths detected once. This sample was included in a study of blood T cell repertoires in COVID-19. For the study at large: The United States, Italy and Spain supplied acute and convalescent COVID-19 samples. In each case, the material was cDNA or gDNA derived from T cells, B-cell-depleted T cells, or PBMCs.

V gave up 2 bases and J gave up 6 bases, with 10 bases separating them. CDR1 is MNHEY and CDR2 is SMNVEV in the germline V gene (reference sequence). This CDR3 has 14 residues. The chain carries TRBV27 and TRBJ2-2; D is uncertain. The sample taken for sequencing was peripheral blood. The receptor was derived from a man in his sixties with acute or convalescent COVID-19. Here the CDR3 reads CASSLMVGSGELFF. CDR3 DNA sequence: TGTGCCAGCAGTTTAATGGTCGGGTCCGGGGAGCTGTTTTTT.